This entry features one TCR beta chain sequence. Its antigen specificity is not known. No base quality values were provided; no much bigger clone lies one nucleotide off. Sample treatment or condition, as interpreted from the label and publication: in vitro stimulation with specific CMV peptide epitopes to enrich CMV-specific T cells. The source of the sample is a study of T cell repertoires in cytomegalovirus infection (dated by TCRdb to the late 2010s). Regarding the research as a whole: The peptide stimulations were aimed at well-studied HLA-B-restricted epitopes as well as recently identified HLA-C-restricted CMV epitopes, whose presentation resists viral immunomodulation. The HLA type of each donor mattered for the analysis, because public TCR beta signatures pointed to carriage of CMV infection along with the matching HLA type.

Instrument used: Illumina HiSeq 1500. TCRdb reprocessed the public reads (quality trimming at Q25 with fastp, clone calling with MiXCR) and kept in-frame beta chains. Each CDR3 protein appears once, grouped with its most common genes and DNA. Present in this sample are about 830,000 distinct CDR3 sequences, approximately 29% of which were seen just once. Of the sample, roughly an eighth is held by the ten largest clones. Beyond this particular receptor, the publication reports: In both this cohort and an independent 352-donor cohort, the cumulative frequency of public TCR beta family members distinguished carriers of CMV infection plus the relevant HLA type. In the ex vivo response, HLA-C-restricted CMV-specific TCR beta clonotypes were dominant, and in two of eight donors the single most frequent clonotype came from this HLA-C-restricted group.

V lost 0 bases and J lost 12 bases, and the count of bases not matched to a germline gene is 8. The germline V gene yields SGHDN for CDR1 and FVKESK for CDR2. Counted from cysteine to phenylalanine, this CDR3 has 14 amino acids. Of the read, only the CDR3 DNA is kept; its 42 bases are in frame from base 1. This receptor chain uses TRBV14 and TRBJ2-3; TRBD2 matches 8 bases in the middle. The clonotype comes from a human donor in good health (CMV status not recorded). Some clones in this sample may be carry-over from other donors' samples. This material consisted of cultured CD8+ T cells from PBMCs, taken from culture after CMV antigen stimulation. This receptor has the CDR3 CASSQEEQAGDQYF. The bases are TGTGCCAGCAGCCAAGAGGAACAAGCGGGGGACCAGTATTTT.